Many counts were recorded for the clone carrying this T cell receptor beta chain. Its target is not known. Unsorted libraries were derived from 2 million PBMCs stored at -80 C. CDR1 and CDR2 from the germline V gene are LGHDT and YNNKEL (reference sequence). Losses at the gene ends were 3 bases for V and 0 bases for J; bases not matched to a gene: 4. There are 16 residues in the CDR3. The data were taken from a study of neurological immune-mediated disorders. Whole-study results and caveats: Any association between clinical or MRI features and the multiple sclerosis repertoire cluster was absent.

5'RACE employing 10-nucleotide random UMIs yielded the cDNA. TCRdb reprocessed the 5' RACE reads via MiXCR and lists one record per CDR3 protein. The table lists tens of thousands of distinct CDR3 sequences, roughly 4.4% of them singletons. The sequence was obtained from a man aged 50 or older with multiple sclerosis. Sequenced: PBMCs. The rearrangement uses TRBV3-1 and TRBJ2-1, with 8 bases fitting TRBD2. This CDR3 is CASSQNSGASYNEQFF. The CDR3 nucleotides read TGTGCCAGCAGCCAGAATAGCGGGGCCTCCTACAATGAGCAGTTCTTC.